This TCR beta chain was recovered during a study of human T cells and chemical hapten exposure. The germline V gene has CDR1 MNHEY and CDR2 SVGAGI. The V and J ends lost 6 bases and 3 bases, in that order; junction bases with no gene match: 5. The CDR3 is 15 residues long. Documented time point: patch test 2, 6 weeks after DPC sensitization. Treatment: therapeutic diphenylcyclopropenone sensitization with weekly scalp DPC. Patients had alopecia, were aged 18 to 70, and were not pregnant. Unique molecular identifiers were attached to individual cDNA molecules within the library. TCRdb processed the RACE reads anew with MiXCR; each CDR3 protein has one entry. The sample records tens of thousands of distinct CDR3 sequences, about 8% being singletons.

Source: whole blood, taken in connection with sensitization to the hapten diphenylcyclopropenone (DPC). The sequence came from a woman between 45 and 65 years old with alopecia areata. Some clones in this sample may be carry-over from other donors' samples. The V call is TRBV6-5, the J call TRBJ1-2; TRBD1 matches at 12 bases. The CDR3 is CASRVGQGAYYGYTF. In nucleotides, the CDR3 is TGTGCCAGCAGGGTGGGACAGGGGGCCTACTATGGCTACACCTTC.